This T cell receptor (beta chain) originates from a study of preoperative IRX-2 immunotherapy in early breast cancer. The V gene end was trimmed by 4 bases and the J gene end by 5 bases; junction bases not matched to a gene: 7. Germline CDR1 reads MNHEY; CDR2 reads SVGAGI. The CDR3 covers 16 residues. Treatment given: preoperative locoregional IRX-2 cytokine immunotherapy. This phase Ib study tested locoregional IRX-2 cytokine immunotherapy given before surgery. Clones were sequenced by immunoSEQ multiplex PCR, and TCRdb holds only the in-frame ones, with some missing. This sample has around 28,000 clones, with almost 90% found just once.

The TCR originated in a human donor with breast cancer. This specimen was taken from a patient treated with IRX-2 immunotherapy. The V and J genes are TRBV6-5 and TRBJ2-3; TRBD2 matches 12 bases. The CDR3 region has the DNA TGTGCCAGCAGTTCTAGCGGGGGGGCCCCCGGAGATACGCAGTATTTT. Protein product: CASSSSGGAPGDTQYF.